Shown below are 8 T cell receptor beta chains from a single sample sequenced in a study of blood T cell repertoires in COVID-19. Some clones are missing from TCRdb's copy, which holds only in-frame ones; the method was immunoSEQ multiplex PCR. The data hold around 130,000 clones, with roughly 84% observed a single time. The sequenced sample consisted of peripheral blood. The origin of the receptors is a man aged 55-75 years with acute or convalescent COVID-19.

The chain carries TRBV6-5 and TRBJ1-4, with D possibly being TRBD1 (5 bases). The CDR3 extends over 14 amino acids. Germline CDR1 and CDR2: MNHEY and SVGAGI. V shed 10 bases and J shed 8 bases, with 20 bases lying between them. The DNA of the CDR3 is TGTGCCATCCCAGGTGGGACTGCGGGGGAAAAACTGTTTTTT. It specifies CAIPGGTAGEKLFF.

This clone turned up a few times. Other DNA sequences in the sample encode the same CDR3. The CDR3 sequence is CAWSVQGYEQYF. The CDR3 coding sequence is TGTGCCTGGAGTGTACAGGGCTACGAGCAGTACTTC. This chain connects TRBV30 to TRBJ2-7; a weak D match, TRBD1 (6 bases). The germline V gene encodes CDR1 GTSNPN and CDR2 SVGIG (reference sequence). V was pared by 0 bases and J by 3 bases, with 6 bases between. The CDR3 consists of 12 residues. Supplemented by reference TRBV30 and TRBJ2-7, the full variable domain reads SQTIHQWPATLVQPVGSPLSLECTVEGTSNPNLYWYRQAAGRGLQLLFYSVGIGQISSEVPQNLSASRPQDRQFILSSKKLLLSDSGFYLCAWSVQGYEQYFGPGTRLTVT.

This clone was observed once. For the CDR3, the DNA is TGTGCCAGCAGCGTAGAGGGAACAGGGGCGTACAATGAGCAGTTCTTC. As protein: CASSVEGTGAYNEQFF. The chain employs TRBV9 and TRBJ2-1; 7 positions agree with TRBD1. The germline V gene has CDR1 SGDLS and CDR2 YYNGEE. V shed 0 bases and J 4 bases; nucleotides not matched to a gene: 7. CDR3 length: 16 amino acids. Supplemented by reference TRBV9 and TRBJ2-1, the full variable domain reads DSGVTQTPKHLITATGQRVTLRCSPRSGDLSVYWYQQSLDQGLQFLIQYYNGEERAKGNILERFSAQQFPDLHSELNLSSLELGDSALYFCASSVEGTGAYNEQFFGPGTRLTVL.

V gene TRBV6-2 or TRBV6-3 combines with J gene TRBJ2-2; TRBD2 agrees at 7 bases. The CDR3 runs to 16 residues. Trimming at V came to 2 bases and at J to 2 bases, leaving 5 bases not matched to a gene. In germline, CDR1 is MNHEY, CDR2 SVGEGT. The CDR3 loop is CASSYEAGNNTGELFF. Written as DNA, the CDR3 is TGTGCCAGCAGTTACGAAGCGGGGAACAACACCGGGGAGCTGTTTTTT.

This rearrangement joins TRBV7-2 to TRBJ1-2; D is ambiguous. The CDR3 contains 12 residues. V lost 1 base and J lost 4, with 4 bases in between. Germline loops: CDR1 SGHTA, CDR2 FQGNSA. CDR3 DNA sequence: TGTGCCAGCAGCTTAGACAGCTATGGCTACACCTTC. This encodes CASSLDSYGYTF. Full variable domain (rest looked up from reference TRBV7-2 and TRBJ1-2): GAGVSQSPSNKVTEKGKDVELRCDPISGHTALYWYRQSLGQGLEFLIYFQGNSAPDKSGLPSDRFSAERTGGSVSTLTIQRTQQEDSAVYLCASSLDSYGYTFGSGTRLTVV.

V gene TRBV5-1 combines with J gene TRBJ2-4; D perhaps matches TRBD2 (5 bases). V lost 0 bases to trimming and J lost 8 bases, with 9 bases between them. The CDR3 is 13 residues long. CDR1 and CDR2 from the germline V gene are SGHRS and YFSETQ. CDR3 protein: CASSLGQEDIQYF. The CDR3 bases are TGCGCCAGCAGCTTGGGTCAGGAGGACATTCAGTACTTC.

About this clone: Within the sample, other DNA sequences also encode this same CDR3. This rearrangement joins TRBV27 to TRBJ2-1; TRBD1 agrees at 11 bases. J lost 4 bases, V lost 3 bases, and 2 bases had no gene match. The CDR3 runs 15 residues. CDR1 and CDR2 (germline): MNHEY, SMNVEV (reference sequence). The CDR3 reads CASSLDRGPYNEQFF. The CDR3, as DNA: TGTGCCAGCAGTTTGGACAGGGGGCCTTACAATGAGCAGTTCTTC.

The chain is built from TRBV5-4 and TRBJ1-5; 10 bases are a match to TRBD1. V trimming: 3 bases; J trimming: 4 bases; junction bases outside the gene matches: 4. There are 15 residues in the CDR3. CDR1 and CDR2 (germline): SGHNT, YYREEE (reference sequence). This CDR3 is CASSYGTGDNQPQHF. CDR3 in DNA: TGTGCCAGCAGCTACGGGACAGGGGATAATCAGCCCCAGCATTTT.